The text below deals with one T cell receptor (beta chain). Germline V gene sequence: CDR1 SEHNR, CDR2 FQNEAQ (reference sequence). J was trimmed by 0 bases and V by 5 bases; bases with no gene match: 5. This CDR3 has 15 residues. The sample is drawn from a study of T cell changes during pregnancy in multiple sclerosis. TCRdb's copy holds only in-frame clones and misses some; the assay was immunoSEQ multiplex PCR. The repertoire consists of tens of thousands of clones, with over 80% occurring once and the leading ten covering roughly 3.5%. The clonotype comes from a female donor in good health, serving as a control in a pregnancy study. Some clones in this sample may be carry-over from other donors' samples. V and J are TRBV7-9 and TRBJ2-7; 9 positions agree with TRBD2. The sample here was PBMCs, taken in the first trimester of pregnancy. As DNA, the CDR3 is TGTGCCAGCAGCCACCGACTAGCGGACTCCTACGAGCAGTACTTC. It encodes CASSHRLADSYEQYF.